The sequence of this T cell receptor beta chain was determined in a study of blood T cell repertoires in COVID-19. Study-level background: Acute and convalescent COVID-19 specimens originated in the United States, Italy and Spain. Sources were T cells, B-cell-depleted T cells, or PBMCs; the material itself was cDNA or gDNA.

This clone was observed a few times. Under the authors' procedure: How many nucleated cells were present was estimated from reference gene primer amplification. Produced via immunoSEQ multiplex PCR; TCRdb's table is partial and in-frame only. The D gene and trimming were derived from the DNA, and the V and J assignments and clone size from that table. Among under 75,000 clones listed, around 87% were seen once. The CDR3 has 14 residues. Germline V gene data show CDR1 as MNHEY and CDR2 as SMNVEV (reference sequence). The J segment lost 5 bases and the V segment lost 3 bases, leaving 5 bases of the junction unmatched.

The sequence was collected from a woman aged 18-29 years with acute or convalescent COVID-19. The sequencing input was peripheral blood. The chain uses TRBV27 and TRBJ2-7, with 9 bases aligning to TRBD1. This CDR3 is CASSLGQGGNEQYF. CDR3 coding DNA: TGTGCCAGCAGTTTGGGACAGGGAGGGAACGAGCAGTACTTC.